This T cell receptor (beta chain) was recovered during a study of blood T cell repertoires in COVID-19. Study information: Italy, Spain and the United States were the sources of the convalescent and acute COVID-19 samples. The analysed material was cDNA or gDNA that came from T cells, B-cell-depleted T cells, or PBMCs.

Original data processing: Nucleated cell counts were estimated from reference gene primer amplification. TCRdb keeps only in-frame clones here, not all; method: immunoSEQ multiplex PCR. V and J calls and clone size are given by that table; D and trimming were obtained from the DNA. The sample contains around 300,000 clones, approximately 91% of which appear only once. The CDR3 covers 16 residues. The V gene's germline CDR1 is SGHRS and CDR2 YFSETQ. Trimming took 0 bases from V and 2 from J; bases not matched to a gene: 6. This chain links TRBV5-1 with TRBJ2-5, with 8 nucleotides matching TRBD2. The source of this sequence is a woman aged 40 to 50 who had recovered from COVID-19. Input material: peripheral blood. This chain's CDR3 is CASSLGSSGPQETQYF. CDR3 sequence (DNA): TGCGCCAGCAGCTTGGGCTCTAGCGGGCCTCAAGAGACCCAGTACTTC.